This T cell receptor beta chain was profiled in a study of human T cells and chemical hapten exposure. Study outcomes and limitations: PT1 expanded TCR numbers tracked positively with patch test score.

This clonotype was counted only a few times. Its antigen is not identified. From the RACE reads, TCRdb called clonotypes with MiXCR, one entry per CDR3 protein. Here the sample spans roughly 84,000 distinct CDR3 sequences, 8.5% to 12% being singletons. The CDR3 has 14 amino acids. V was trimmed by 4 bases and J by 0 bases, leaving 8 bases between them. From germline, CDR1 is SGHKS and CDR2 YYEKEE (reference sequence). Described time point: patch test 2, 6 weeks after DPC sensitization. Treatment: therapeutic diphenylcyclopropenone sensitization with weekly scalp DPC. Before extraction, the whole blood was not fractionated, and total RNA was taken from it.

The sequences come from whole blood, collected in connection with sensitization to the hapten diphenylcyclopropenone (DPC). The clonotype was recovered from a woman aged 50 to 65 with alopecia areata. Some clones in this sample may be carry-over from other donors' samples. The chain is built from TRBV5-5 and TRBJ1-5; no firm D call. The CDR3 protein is CASSPRTSNQPQHF. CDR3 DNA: TGTGCCAGCAGCCCGCGGACTAGCAATCAGCCCCAGCATTTT.